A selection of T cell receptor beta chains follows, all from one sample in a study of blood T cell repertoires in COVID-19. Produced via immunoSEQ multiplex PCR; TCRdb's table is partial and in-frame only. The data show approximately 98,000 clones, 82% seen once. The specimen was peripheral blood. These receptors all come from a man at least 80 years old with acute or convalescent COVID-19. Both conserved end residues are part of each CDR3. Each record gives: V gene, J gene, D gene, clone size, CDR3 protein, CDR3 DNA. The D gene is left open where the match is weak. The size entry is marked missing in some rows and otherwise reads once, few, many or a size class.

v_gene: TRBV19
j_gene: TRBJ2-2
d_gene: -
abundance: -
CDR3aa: CASYGGAGTGELFF
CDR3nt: TGTGCCAGTTACGGAGGGGCCGGCACCGGGGAGCTGTTTTTT

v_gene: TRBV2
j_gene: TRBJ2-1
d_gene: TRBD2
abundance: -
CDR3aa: CASSRRREGYNEQFF
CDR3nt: TGTGCCAGCAGTCGGCGGCGGGAGGGGTACAATGAGCAGTTCTTC

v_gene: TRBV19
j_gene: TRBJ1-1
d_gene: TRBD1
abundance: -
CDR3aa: CASSNGDRGLTEAFF
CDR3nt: TGTGCCAGTAGTAACGGGGACAGGGGGCTGACTGAAGCTTTCTTT

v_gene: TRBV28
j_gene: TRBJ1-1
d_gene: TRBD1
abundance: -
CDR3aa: CASSPRTGGAFF
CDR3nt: TGTGCCAGCAGTCCCCGGACAGGGGGAGCTTTCTTT

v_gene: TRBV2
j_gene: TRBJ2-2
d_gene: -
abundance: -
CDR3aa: CASSESRVGTGELFF
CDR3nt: TGTGCCAGCAGTGAATCCAGGGTCGGGACCGGGGAGCTGTTTTTT

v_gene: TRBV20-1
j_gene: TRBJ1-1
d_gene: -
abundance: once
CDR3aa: CSASRTAEAFF
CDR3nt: TGCAGTGCTAGTCGGACAGCTGAAGCTTTCTTT

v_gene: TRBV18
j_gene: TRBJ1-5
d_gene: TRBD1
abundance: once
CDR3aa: CASSPSDRRQPQHF
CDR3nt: TGTGCCAGCTCACCGTCGGACAGGCGTCAGCCCCAGCATTTT

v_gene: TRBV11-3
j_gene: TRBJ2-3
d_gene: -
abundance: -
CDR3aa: CASSSGTHTDTQYF
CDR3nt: TGTGCCAGCAGCTCAGGCACTCACACAGATACGCAGTATTTT

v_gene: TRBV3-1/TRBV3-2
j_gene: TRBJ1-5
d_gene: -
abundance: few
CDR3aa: CASSQQTGRNQPQHF
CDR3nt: TGTGCCAGCAGCCAACAAACCGGGAGGAATCAGCCCCAGCATTTT

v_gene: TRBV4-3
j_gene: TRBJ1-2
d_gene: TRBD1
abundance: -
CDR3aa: CASSSWTGGVNYGYTF
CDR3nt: TGCGCCAGCAGCTCATGGACAGGGGGAGTTAACTATGGCTACACCTTC

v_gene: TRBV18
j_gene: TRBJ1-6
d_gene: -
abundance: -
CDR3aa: CASSPGSGDSPLHF
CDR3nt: TGTGCCAGCTCACCGGGGAGTGGGGATTCACCCCTCCACTTT

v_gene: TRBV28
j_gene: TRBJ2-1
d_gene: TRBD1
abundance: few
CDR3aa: CASSQQGRGYNEQFF
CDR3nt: TGTGCCAGCAGCCAACAGGGGAGAGGGTACAATGAGCAGTTCTTC

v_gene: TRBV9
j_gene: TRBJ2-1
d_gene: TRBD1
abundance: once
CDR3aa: CASSVIPGQGDLAGVHEQFF
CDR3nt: TGTGCCAGCAGCGTAATCCCGGGACAGGGGGATTTAGCGGGAGTGCATGAGCAGTTCTTC

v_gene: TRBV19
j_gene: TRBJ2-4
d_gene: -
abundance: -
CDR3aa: CASSISDRNIQYF
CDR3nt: TGTGCCAGTAGTATATCGGACAGAAACATTCAGTACTTC

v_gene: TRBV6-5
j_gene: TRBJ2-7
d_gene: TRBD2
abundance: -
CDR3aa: CASTLGAGGPYEQYF
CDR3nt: TGTGCCAGCACTTTGGGAGCGGGAGGGCCTTACGAGCAGTACTTC

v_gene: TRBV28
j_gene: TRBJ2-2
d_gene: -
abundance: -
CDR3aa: CASSLRQGWTGELFF
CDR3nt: TGTGCCAGCAGTTTAAGGCAGGGTTGGACCGGGGAGCTGTTTTTT

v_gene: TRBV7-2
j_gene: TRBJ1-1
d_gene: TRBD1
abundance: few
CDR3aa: CASSLDRGRGTEAFF
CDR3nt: TGTGCCAGCAGCCTTGACAGGGGGCGAGGCACTGAAGCTTTCTTT

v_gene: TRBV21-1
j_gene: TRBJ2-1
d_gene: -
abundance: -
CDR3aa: CASSKGNRGYNEQFF
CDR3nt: TGTGCCAGCAGCAAAGGGAACAGGGGGTACAATGAGCAGTTCTTC

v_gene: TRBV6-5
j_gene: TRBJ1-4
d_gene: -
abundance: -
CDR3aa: CASSYSGGNEKLFF
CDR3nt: TGTGCCAGCAGTTACTCGGGGGGTAATGAAAAACTGTTTTTT

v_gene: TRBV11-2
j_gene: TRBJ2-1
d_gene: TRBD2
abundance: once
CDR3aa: CASSSRSGLAYNEQFF
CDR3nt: TGTGCCAGCAGCTCAAGATCGGGACTAGCCTACAATGAGCAGTTCTTC

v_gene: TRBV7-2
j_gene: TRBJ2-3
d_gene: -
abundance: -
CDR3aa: CASSSPAGQLSTDTQYF
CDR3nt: TGTGCCAGCAGCTCTCCTGCGGGACAGCTTAGCACAGATACGCAGTATTTT

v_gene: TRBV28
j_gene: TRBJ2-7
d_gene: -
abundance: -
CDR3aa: CASTPNGPGGYEQYF
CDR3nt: TGTGCCAGCACCCCCAATGGGCCAGGTGGGTACGAGCAGTACTTC

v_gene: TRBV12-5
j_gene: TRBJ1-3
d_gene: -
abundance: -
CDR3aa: CASGPGETLGNTIYF
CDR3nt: TGTGCTAGTGGTCCCGGGGAGACCCTTGGAAACACCATATATTTT

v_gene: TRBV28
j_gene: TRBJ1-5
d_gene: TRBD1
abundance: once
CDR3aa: CASSTPTGGANQPQHF
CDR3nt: TGTGCCAGCAGTACACCGACAGGGGGCGCAAATCAGCCCCAGCATTTT

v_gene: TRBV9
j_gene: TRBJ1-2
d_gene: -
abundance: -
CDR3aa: CASSERVGLNYGYTF
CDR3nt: TGTGCCAGCAGCGAGAGGGTAGGATTAAACTATGGCTACACCTTC

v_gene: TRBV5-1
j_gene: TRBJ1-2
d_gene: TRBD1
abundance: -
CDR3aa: CASSPTGTGKNYGYTF
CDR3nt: TGCGCCAGCAGCCCTACCGGGACAGGGAAGAACTATGGCTACACCTTC

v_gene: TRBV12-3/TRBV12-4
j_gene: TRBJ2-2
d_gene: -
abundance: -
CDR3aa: CASRRQNTGELFF
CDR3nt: TGTGCCAGCAGGAGACAGAACACCGGGGAGCTGTTTTTT

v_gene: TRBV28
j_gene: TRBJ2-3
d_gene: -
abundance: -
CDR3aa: CASSLGGQNTDTQYF
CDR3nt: TGTGCCAGCAGCCTCGGGGGTCAGAACACAGATACGCAGTATTTT

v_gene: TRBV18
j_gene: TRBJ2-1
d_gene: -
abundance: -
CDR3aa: CASSPPSDTYNEQFF
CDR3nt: TGTGCCAGCTCACCACCTAGCGACACCTACAATGAGCAGTTCTTC

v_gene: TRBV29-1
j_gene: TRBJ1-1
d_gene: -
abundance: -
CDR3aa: CSAQGQGGSNTEAFF
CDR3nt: TGCAGCGCTCAGGGTCAAGGGGGTTCTAACACTGAAGCTTTCTTT

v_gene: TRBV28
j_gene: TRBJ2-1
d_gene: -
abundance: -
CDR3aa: CASSPELRGQFF
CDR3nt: TGTGCCAGCAGTCCCGAACTAAGGGGGCAGTTCTTC

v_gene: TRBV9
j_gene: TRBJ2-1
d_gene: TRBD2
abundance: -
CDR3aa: CASSAYPSGGDNEQFF
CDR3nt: TGTGCCAGCAGCGCATACCCTAGCGGGGGTGACAATGAGCAGTTCTTC

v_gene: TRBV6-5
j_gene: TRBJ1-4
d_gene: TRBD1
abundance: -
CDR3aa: CASRTGNANEKLFF
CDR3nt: TGTGCCAGCAGGACAGGGAACGCCAATGAAAAACTGTTTTTT

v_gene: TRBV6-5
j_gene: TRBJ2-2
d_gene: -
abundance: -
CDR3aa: CASSQTNINTGELFF
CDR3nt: TGTGCCAGCAGCCAGACTAACATAAACACCGGGGAGCTGTTTTTT

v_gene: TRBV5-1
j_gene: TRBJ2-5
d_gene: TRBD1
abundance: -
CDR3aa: CASSGSGTGGEGTQYF
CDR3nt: TGCGCCAGCAGCGGGTCGGGGACAGGGGGTGAAGGGACCCAGTACTTC

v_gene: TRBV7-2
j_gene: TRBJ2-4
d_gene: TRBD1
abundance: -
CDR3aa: CASSALQGKIGIQYF
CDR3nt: TGTGCCAGCAGCGCATTACAGGGGAAAATTGGCATTCAGTACTTC

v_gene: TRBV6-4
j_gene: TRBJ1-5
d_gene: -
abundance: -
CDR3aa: CANAPGQPQHF
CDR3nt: TGTGCCAACGCGCCAGGTCAGCCCCAGCATTTT

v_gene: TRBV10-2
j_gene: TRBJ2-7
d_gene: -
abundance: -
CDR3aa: CAIRADYTASYEQYF
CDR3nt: TGCGCCATTCGGGCGGACTACACCGCCTCCTACGAGCAGTACTTC

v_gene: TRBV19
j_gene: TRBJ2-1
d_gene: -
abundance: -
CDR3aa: CASSILNGGNEQFF
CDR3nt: TGTGCCAGTAGTATATTGAATGGAGGGAATGAGCAGTTCTTC

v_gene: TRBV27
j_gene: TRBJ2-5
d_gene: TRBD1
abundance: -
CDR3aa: CASSLGTGGETQYF
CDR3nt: TGTGCCAGCAGTTTAGGCACAGGGGGAGAGACCCAGTACTTC

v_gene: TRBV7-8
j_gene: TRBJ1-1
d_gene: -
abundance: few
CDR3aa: CASSLMAGLNTEAFF
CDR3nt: TGTGCCAGCAGCTTAATGGCAGGTTTGAACACTGAAGCTTTCTTT

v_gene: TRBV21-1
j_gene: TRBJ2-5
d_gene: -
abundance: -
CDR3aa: CASSKLGTPRVPQETQYF
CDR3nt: TGTGCCAGCAGCAAACTTGGGACTCCGCGGGTCCCTCAAGAGACCCAGTACTTC

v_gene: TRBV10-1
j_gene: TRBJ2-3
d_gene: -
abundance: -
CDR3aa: CASSEEGATDTQYF
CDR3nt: TGCGCCAGCAGTGAAGAAGGGGCAACGGATACGCAGTATTTT

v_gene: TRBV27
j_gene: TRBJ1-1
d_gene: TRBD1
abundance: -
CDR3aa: CASSTKPPDRGRNTEAFF
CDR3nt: TGTGCCAGCAGCACAAAACCCCCGGACAGGGGTCGGAACACTGAAGCTTTCTTT

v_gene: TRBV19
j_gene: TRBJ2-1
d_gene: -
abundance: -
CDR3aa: CASRPGTRNEQFF
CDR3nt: TGTGCCAGTAGACCCGGGACACGGAATGAGCAGTTCTTC

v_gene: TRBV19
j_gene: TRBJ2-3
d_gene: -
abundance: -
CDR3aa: CASSRTPSTDTQYF
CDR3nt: TGTGCCAGTAGTAGGACTCCTAGCACAGATACGCAGTATTTT

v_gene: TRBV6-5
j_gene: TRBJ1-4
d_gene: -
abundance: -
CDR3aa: CASSYDRATNEKLFF
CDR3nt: TGTGCCAGCAGTTACGACAGAGCAACTAATGAAAAACTGTTTTTT

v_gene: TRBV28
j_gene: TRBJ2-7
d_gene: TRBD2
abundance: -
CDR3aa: CASSLLHNLRGGRDEQYF
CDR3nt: TGTGCCAGCAGTTTATTGCACAATCTACGGGGGGGCAGGGACGAGCAGTACTTC

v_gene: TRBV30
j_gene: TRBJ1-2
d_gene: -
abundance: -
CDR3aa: CAWRRQANYGYTF
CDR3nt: TGTGCCTGGAGGCGACAGGCCAATTATGGCTACACCTTC

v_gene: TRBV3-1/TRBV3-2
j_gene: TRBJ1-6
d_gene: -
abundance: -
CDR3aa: CASRQAKNSPLHF
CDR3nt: TGTGCCAGCAGACAGGCTAAGAATTCACCCCTCCACTTT